The T cell receptor beta chain described here comes from a study of blood T cell repertoires in COVID-19. The data were produced by immunoSEQ multiplex PCR, yet TCRdb's version contains in-frame clones alone and is incomplete. The table has approximately 300,000 clones, 80% to 95% seen once. With 6 bases removed from V and 5 bases from J, the gap between germline ends came to 11 bases. This CDR3 is 13 amino acids long. Germline CDR1 and CDR2: MNHEY and SVGAGI. Sequences were obtained from peripheral blood. The sequence derives from a woman aged 25 to 39 with COVID-19, enrolled during active disease. The rearrangement uses TRBV6-5 and TRBJ2-1; tentatively, D is TRBD1 (6 bases). The CDR3 DNA reads as TGTGCCAGCAGGAGACAGGTCAACAATGAGCAGTTCTTC. This sequence encodes CASRRQVNNEQFF.